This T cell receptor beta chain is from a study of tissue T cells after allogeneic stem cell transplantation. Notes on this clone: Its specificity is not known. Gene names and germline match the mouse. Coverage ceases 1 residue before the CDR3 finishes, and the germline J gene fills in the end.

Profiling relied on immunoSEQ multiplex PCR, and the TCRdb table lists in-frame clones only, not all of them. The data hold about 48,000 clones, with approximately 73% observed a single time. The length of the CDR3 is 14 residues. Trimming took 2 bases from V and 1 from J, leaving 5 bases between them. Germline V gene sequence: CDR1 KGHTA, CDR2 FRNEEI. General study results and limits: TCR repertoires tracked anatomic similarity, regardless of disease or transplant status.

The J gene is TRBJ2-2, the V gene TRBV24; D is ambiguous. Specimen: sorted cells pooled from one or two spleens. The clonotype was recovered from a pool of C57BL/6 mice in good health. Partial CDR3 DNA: TGTGCCAGCAGTCTGAGTAGAAACACCGGGCAGCTCTAC. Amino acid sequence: CASSLSRNTGQLY. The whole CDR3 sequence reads CASSLSRNTGQLYF.